One and the same sample provided the 23 T cell receptor beta chains below, sequenced in a study of shared clonotypes between healthy human individuals. Here immunoSEQ multiplex PCR was the method, and the copy in TCRdb shows in-frame clones only, minus some. The profile covers around 700,000 clones, with around 78% appearing a single time and under 2% taken by the ten largest. The sequenced sample consisted of memory CD4+ T cells sorted from blood. Subset denoted: CD45RA-negative fraction. The receptor source for this set is a woman under 40 in good health.

The rearrangement links TRBV5-1 to TRBJ2-2; 14 nucleotides align to TRBD2. The CDR3 is 16 amino acids. V shed 4 bases and J 4 bases; nucleotides not matched to a gene: 3. Germline V gene data show CDR1 as SGHRS and CDR2 as YFSETQ. This CDR3 reads CASSRGLAGGTGELFF. The DNA for the CDR3 is TGCGCCAGCAGCCGTGGACTAGCGGGAGGCACCGGGGAGCTGTTTTTT.

The chain combines TRBV4-1 with TRBJ2-1, with TRBD1 matching over 7 bases. Germline CDR1 MGHRA, CDR2 YSYEKL. J was trimmed by 4 bases and V by 1 base; bases with no gene match: 4. This CDR3 region has 15 residues. CDR3 nucleotide sequence: TGCGCCAGCAGCCAAGCCTCGGGACAGTACAATGAGCAGTTCTTC. It yields the protein CASSQASGQYNEQFF.

This clone is a singleton in its sample. This chain uses TRBV5-1 with TRBJ1-1, with D unresolved. The CDR3 spans 14 residues. Germline lookup yields CDR1 SGHRS and CDR2 YFSETQ. V lost 4 bases and J lost 4, with 14 bases in between. The chain's CDR3 is CASSGARGFTEAFF. Here the CDR3 DNA reads TGCGCCAGCAGCGGAGCCAGAGGATTCACTGAAGCTTTCTTT.

This clone occurred a few times. The genes are TRBV9 and TRBJ2-1; 7 nucleotides agree with TRBD2. CDR3 size: 15 residues. V lost 4 bases and J lost 3; bases outside the gene matches: 7. CDR1 is SGDLS, CDR2 YYNGEE, per germline. The CDR3 nucleotides are TGTGCCAGCAGCCTGACAGCGGGAAACTACAATGAGCAGTTCTTC. This codes for CASSLTAGNYNEQFF.

The genes are TRBV13 and TRBJ1-1; D might be TRBD1 (5 bases). CDR3 size: 16 residues. Trimming took off 5 bases at V and 0 bases at J, with 16 bases between the two ends. Germline-derived CDR1 and CDR2 are PRHDT and FYEKMQ (reference sequence). CDR3 nucleotides: TGTGCCAGCAGCCCCCCATGGGGGAGCCTGAACACTGAAGCTTTCTTT. It codes for CASSPPWGSLNTEAFF.

This clone was picked up one time. The chain carries TRBV10-3 and TRBJ1-1; the D gene is possibly TRBD1 (5 bases). This CDR3 is 16 amino acids long. Germline V gives CDR1 ENHRY, CDR2 SYGVKD. The V and J ends lost 6 bases and 1 base respectively, with 18 bases between them. The CDR3 sequence is CAIREGQGGTNTEAFF. In DNA, the CDR3 is TGTGCCATCAGGGAGGGGCAGGGTGGTACGAACACTGAAGCTTTCTTT.

This chain joins TRBV30 and TRBJ2-5; 8 nucleotides match TRBD1. This CDR3 region has 14 residues. V was clipped by 2 bases and J by 0 bases; unmatched bases: 2. The V gene's germline CDR1 is GTSNPN and CDR2 SVGIG (reference sequence). The CDR3 loop is CAWSRQGYQETQYF. In nucleotides, the CDR3 is TGTGCCTGGAGTAGACAGGGGTACCAAGAGACCCAGTACTTC.

On this clone itself: The same CDR3 can be traced to other DNA sequences in this sample. The V call is TRBV5-1, the J call TRBJ2-3, with D possibly matching TRBD1 (5 bases). CDR1 is SGHRS and CDR2 is YFSETQ in the germline V gene. The CDR3 is 13 amino acids. Trimming took 4 bases from V and 1 from J, leaving 7 bases between them. The CDR3 spells CASSQQGTDTQYF. The CDR3 nucleotides read TGCGCCAGCAGCCAACAGGGCACAGATACGCAGTATTTT.

Notes on this clone: The limits of the CDR3 on the DNA are not certain, so only TCRdb's listed CDR3 is given. The chain has TRBV9 and TRBJ2-1. With termini counted, the CDR3 has 13 amino acids. CDR1 and CDR2 from the germline V gene are SGDLS and YYNGEE. The CDR3 sequence: CASSVGFGTAPFF.

The rearrangement links TRBV9 to TRBJ1-5, with 9 bases identical to TRBD1. CDR1 SGDLS and CDR2 YYNGEE come from the germline V gene. With V trimmed by 0 bases and J by 7 bases, 5 bases remained unmatched. The CDR3 length is 15 residues. This chain's CDR3 is CASSVGGTGSQPQHF. The CDR3 coding sequence is TGTGCCAGCAGCGTAGGCGGGACAGGGTCCCAGCCCCAGCATTTT.

The chain links TRBV2 to TRBJ1-3; D not resolved. The CDR3 consists of 15 residues. Germline CDR1 reads SNHLY; CDR2 reads FYNNEI. The V end was cut by 6 bases, the J end by 0 bases, with 12 bases between. This chain's CDR3 is CASSLTRNSGNTIYF. CDR3 nucleotides: TGTGCCAGCAGCCTTACTCGGAACTCTGGAAACACCATATATTTT.

J is TRBJ1-2 and V is TRBV28; 11 bases map to TRBD1. The germline V gene has CDR1 MDHEN and CDR2 SYDVKM. The V segment lost 6 bases and the J segment 5 bases; nucleotides outside the gene matches: 14. CDR3 length: 17 residues. CDR3 DNA sequence: TGTGCCAGCAGCCCCATGCAAGGACAGGGGGCATGGTATGGCTACACCTTC. Protein product: CASSPMQGQGAWYGYTF.

CDR3 amino acids: CASSEVQPGNTIYF. The CDR3 DNA sequence: TGTGCCAGCAGTGAGGTTCAGCCTGGAAACACCATATATTTT. The chain combines TRBV2 with TRBJ1-3; D gene ambiguous. Germline V CDR1 and CDR2: SNHLY, FYNNEI. The CDR3 is 14 residues long. Trimming pared 3 bases from V and 2 bases from J, leaving 8 bases between.

The chain links TRBV29-1 to TRBJ1-4; D is possibly TRBD1 (5 bases). The CDR3 is 15 amino acids. Deletions cut 1 base from V and 8 bases from J, with 17 bases between. Germline CDR1 and CDR2: SQVTM and ANQGSEA. CDR3 loop: CSVEVRQGLREKLFF. The CDR3 bases are TGCAGCGTTGAAGTCAGGCAGGGCCTGCGGGAAAAACTGTTTTTT.

The chain uses TRBV5-1 and TRBJ1-2; 7 bases map to TRBD1. The CDR3 is made up of 16 amino acids. The germline CDR1 and CDR2 sequences are SGHRS and YFSETQ. Germline trimming cut 4 bases from V and 5 bases from J; bases unmatched to any gene: 14. The chain's CDR3 is CASSRMPRQGFYGYTF. The CDR3 DNA follows: TGCGCCAGCAGCCGAATGCCCCGACAGGGATTTTATGGCTACACCTTC.

The rearrangement uses TRBV2 and TRBJ2-1, with 10 bases fitting TRBD2. Germline CDR1 reads SNHLY; CDR2 reads FYNNEI. This CDR3 has 15 residues. V shed 7 bases, J shed 2 bases, and the junction held 5 bases outside the gene matches. The CDR3 region has the DNA TGTGCCAGCACCGGGACTAGCGTAACCTACAATGAGCAGTTCTTC. It is translated as CASTGTSVTYNEQFF.

The chain carries TRBV5-1 and TRBJ2-2; TRBD1 is a possible D gene (6 bases). V was cut by 2 bases and J by 4 bases, with 12 bases left in between. CDR1 is SGHRS and CDR2 is YFSETQ in the germline V gene. The CDR3 length is 15 residues. The CDR3 nucleotides are TGCGCCAGCAGCTTCCGGGACACTATCACCGGGGAGCTGTTTTTT. It codes for CASSFRDTITGELFF.

This clone has a single count. The rearrangement joins TRBV5-1 to TRBJ2-3; D may be TRBD1 (6 bases). Germline CDR1 is SGHRS and CDR2 is YFSETQ. This CDR3 contains 12 residues. Trimming pared 3 bases from V and 9 bases from J, leaving 11 bases between. CDR3: CASSWDTNTQYF. DNA for the CDR3: TGCGCCAGCAGCTGGGACACCAACACGCAGTATTTT.

The chain recombines TRBV28 with TRBJ1-4, with 10 nucleotides matching TRBD1. Unmatched junction bases numbered 8, after V lost 0 bases and J lost 10 bases. Germline V gene sequence: CDR1 MDHEN, CDR2 SYDVKM. The CDR3 covers 16 residues. CDR3 protein: CASSLWRDRGSGKLFF. The CDR3 bases are TGTGCCAGCAGTTTATGGCGGGACAGGGGTAGTGGAAAACTGTTTTTT. Supplemented by reference TRBV28 and TRBJ1-4, the full variable domain reads DVKVTQSSRYLVKRTGEKVFLECVQDMDHENMFWYRQDPGLGLRLIYFSYDVKMKEKGDIPEGYSVSREKKERFSLILESASTNQTSMYLCASSLWRDRGSGKLFFGSGTQLSVL.

The chain recombines TRBV4-2 with TRBJ2-3, with no clear D. Germline loops: CDR1 LGHNA, CDR2 YNFKEQ. The CDR3 totals 14 residues. The V and J ends lost 3 bases and 4 bases respectively, with 11 bases between them. The CDR3 loop reads CASSQGLISDTQYF. DNA for the CDR3: TGTGCCAGCAGCCAGGGCCTCATTTCAGATACGCAGTATTTT.

The chain joins TRBV5-6 to TRBJ1-1; 7 bases align to TRBD1. The CDR3 has 14 residues. Germline-derived CDR1 and CDR2 are SGHDT and YYEEEE. V was pared by 2 bases and J by 0 bases, with 1 base of the junction left unmatched. CDR3 loop: CASSFTGVNTEAFF. The CDR3 DNA reads TGTGCCAGCAGCTTTACAGGGGTGAACACTGAAGCTTTCTTT.

This rearrangement joins TRBV28 to TRBJ2-5; TRBD2 agrees at 12 bases. This CDR3 is 14 amino acids long. V lost 5 bases to trimming and J lost 3 bases; unmatched junction nucleotides: 1. The germline V gene encodes CDR1 MDHEN and CDR2 SYDVKM. The CDR3 reads CASSRTSGEETQYF. CDR3 DNA sequence: TGTGCCAGCAGTCGGACTAGCGGGGAAGAGACCCAGTACTTC.

A remark on this clone: This may arise from a read error, as a much more abundant clone is one base away. The chain links TRBV11-2 to TRBJ2-1; 9 bases fit TRBD2. Germline assignment: CDR1 SGHAT and CDR2 FQNNGV. There are 13 residues in the CDR3. The CDR3 coding sequence is TGTGCCAGCAGCCTTAGCGGGAGCAATGAGCAGCTCTTC. Translated, it gives CASSLSGSNEQLF.